The next 9 T cell receptor beta chains were all read from a single sample in a study of PD-1 blockade in classical Hodgkin lymphoma. Only in-frame clones appear in the TCRdb table, and some are missing; sequencing was by immunoSEQ multiplex PCR. In the table there are roughly 41,000 clones, 55% to 70% of which are singletons. Regarding time point: cycle 4 day 1 (C4D1), after 5 to 7 weeks of nivolumab. All trial patients relapsed after autologous stem cell transplantation. The input for sequencing was peripheral blood mononuclear cells (PBMCs), taken before the fourth cycle of nivolumab. These receptors originate from a human donor with classical Hodgkin lymphoma.

This sequence joins TRBV7-9 and TRBJ1-2; D is perhaps TRBD1 (6 bases). The CDR3 totals 15 residues. Germline V lookup: CDR1 SEHNR, CDR2 FQNEAQ (reference sequence). V dropped 4 bases and J dropped 0 bases, with 12 bases sitting between them. CDR3 coding DNA: TGTGCCAGCAGCTCCCTCAGGGGTGCTAACTATGGCTACACCTTC. It encodes CASSSLRGANYGYTF.

Only one count was recorded for this clone. J is TRBJ1-2 and V is TRBV6-6, with D unresolved. The CDR3 covers 13 residues. The germline V gene has CDR1 MNHNY and CDR2 SVGAGI (reference sequence). V lost 5 bases and J lost 1, with 8 bases in between. The CDR3 DNA reads TGTGCCAGCAGTCAACAAGTTAACTATGGCTACACCTTC. Translated: CASSQQVNYGYTF.

The V and J genes are TRBV7-6 and TRBJ2-7; D could derive from TRBD1 or TRBD2 (5 bases each). Germline V lookup: CDR1 SGHVS, CDR2 FNYEAQ. The CDR3 extends over 13 amino acids. V dropped 5 bases and J dropped 6 bases, with 14 bases sitting between them. In DNA form, the CDR3 reads TGTGCCAGCAGCCTGGCCTCGGGGCTCGAGCAGTACTTC. This encodes CASSLASGLEQYF.

V gene TRBV27 combines with J gene TRBJ2-7; a possible D gene is TRBD1 (6 bases). CDR3 length: 13 residues. Trimming stripped 8 bases from V and 0 bases from J, with 11 bases between. The germline V gene has CDR1 MNHEY and CDR2 SMNVEV (reference sequence). The CDR3 here is CASGGGSSYEQYF. The CDR3 DNA reads as TGTGCCAGCGGGGGCGGCAGCTCCTACGAGCAGTACTTC.

The count of this clone is one. The chain employs TRBV20-1 and TRBJ2-3; D ambiguous. Germline V gene data show CDR1 as DFQATT and CDR2 as SNEGSKA (reference sequence). The V gene lost 4 bases and the J gene lost 5 bases, with 4 bases spanning the gap. This CDR3 has 10 amino acids. The CDR3 coding sequence is TGCAGTGCTACCTTAGATACGCAGTATTTT. Encoded protein: CSATLDTQYF.

The chain joins TRBV11-2 to TRBJ2-7; 12 nucleotides line up with TRBD2. CDR1 SGHAT and CDR2 FQNNGV come from the germline V gene. With V trimmed by 0 bases and J by 3 bases, 3 bases remained unmatched. This CDR3 is built from 16 residues. This CDR3 reads CASSLEGLAGNYEQYF. For the CDR3, the DNA is TGTGCCAGCAGCTTAGAAGGACTAGCGGGGAACTACGAGCAGTACTTC. The full variable domain, with the rest looked up from reference TRBV11-2 and TRBJ2-7, is EAGVAQSPRYKIIEKRQSVAFWCNPISGHATLYWYQQILGQGPKLLIQFQNNGVVDDSQLPKDRFSAERLKGVDSTLKIQPAKLEDSAVYLCASSLEGLAGNYEQYFGPGTRLTVT.

V usage is TRBV2 and J usage is TRBJ1-5; TRBD1 matches 9 bases. V was clipped by 6 bases and J by 8 bases; unmatched bases: 11. Germline-derived CDR1 and CDR2 are SNHLY and FYNNEI. This CDR3 region has 15 residues. This CDR3 is CASSPGQGAREPQHF. The CDR3 DNA reads TGTGCCAGCAGCCCGGGACAGGGTGCGAGGGAGCCCCAGCATTTT.

J is TRBJ2-1 and V is TRBV7-2; weak D call: TRBD2 (7 bases). This CDR3 has 14 amino acids. The germline V gene has CDR1 SGHTA and CDR2 FQGNSA. V dropped 9 bases and J dropped 2 bases, with 14 bases sitting between them. The CDR3 region has the DNA TGTGCCAGTCAAGGGGGGGACCCCTACAATGAGCAGTTCTTC. Protein sequence: CASQGGDPYNEQFF.

This chain joins TRBV2 and TRBJ2-7, with 10 bases that match TRBD1. The CDR3 totals 15 residues. V gave up 10 bases and J gave up 0 bases; unmatched junction bases: 9. The V gene's germline CDR1 is SNHLY and CDR2 FYNNEI. The CDR3 loop is CATCPGQGSSYEQYF. CDR3 coding DNA: TGTGCCACCTGCCCGGGACAGGGGTCCTCCTACGAGCAGTACTTC.